This is a list of T cell receptor beta chains from one sample in a study of blood T cell repertoires in COVID-19. Libraries were prepared by immunoSEQ multiplex PCR; TCRdb keeps only in-frame clonotypes and omits some of them. The sample holds about 230,000 clones; roughly 82% are singletons and the top ten take around 2%. Sequenced: peripheral blood. These receptor sequences come from a man in his forties who had recovered from COVID-19. CDR3s include the opening cysteine and the closing phenylalanine or tryptophan. Fields, in order: D gene, J gene, clone size, V gene, CDR3 protein, CDR3 DNA. D genes are given only for firm matches. Only some rows state a clone size, as once, few, many or a class for expanded clones.

d_call: -
j_call: TRBJ1-6
clone_size: -
v_call: TRBV6-4
cdr3_aa: CASSDSSQGLSSPLHF
cdr3_nt: TGTGCCAGCAGTGACTCGTCCCAGGGTTTAAGCTCACCCCTCCACTTT

d_call: TRBD1
j_call: TRBJ1-4
clone_size: -
v_call: TRBV4-1
cdr3_aa: CASSPAGTGREKLFF
cdr3_nt: TGCGCCAGCAGCCCCGCGGGGACAGGACGGGAAAAACTGTTTTTT

d_call: TRBD1
j_call: TRBJ2-1
clone_size: -
v_call: TRBV3-1/TRBV3-2
cdr3_aa: CASSQVQGVGEQFF
cdr3_nt: TGTGCCAGCAGCCAAGTTCAGGGGGTTGGTGAGCAGTTCTTC

d_call: -
j_call: TRBJ2-1
clone_size: -
v_call: TRBV7-2
cdr3_aa: CASSSLNRNEQFF
cdr3_nt: TGTGCCAGCAGTTCCCTAAATCGGAATGAGCAGTTCTTC

d_call: -
j_call: TRBJ2-3
clone_size: once
v_call: TRBV6-2/TRBV6-3
cdr3_aa: CASSRNVGGMDTQYF
cdr3_nt: TGTGCCAGCAGTCGGAACGTTGGGGGGATGGATACGCAGTATTTT

d_call: -
j_call: TRBJ1-5
clone_size: -
v_call: TRBV2
cdr3_aa: CASSAYSQRINQPQHF
cdr3_nt: TGTGCCAGCAGCGCCTACTCTCAAAGAATAAATCAGCCCCAGCATTTT

d_call: TRBD1
j_call: TRBJ1-6
clone_size: -
v_call: TRBV19
cdr3_aa: CASTKSQGASPLHF
cdr3_nt: TGTGCCAGTACCAAAAGCCAGGGGGCTTCACCCCTCCACTTT

d_call: TRBD2
j_call: TRBJ2-3
clone_size: -
v_call: TRBV7-8
cdr3_aa: CASSFGRVEDTQYF
cdr3_nt: TGTGCCAGCAGCTTTGGGAGGGTAGAAGATACGCAGTATTTT

d_call: -
j_call: TRBJ2-7
clone_size: -
v_call: TRBV15
cdr3_aa: CATSRDGTRRYEQYF
cdr3_nt: TGTGCCACCAGCAGAGATGGGACTCGGAGGTACGAGCAGTACTTC

d_call: TRBD1
j_call: TRBJ1-2
clone_size: -
v_call: TRBV5-1
cdr3_aa: CASSPDRQGRGYTF
cdr3_nt: TGCGCCAGCAGCCCAGATCGACAGGGCCGTGGCTACACCTTC

d_call: -
j_call: TRBJ2-2
clone_size: few
v_call: TRBV24-1
cdr3_aa: CATSDRNTGELFF
cdr3_nt: TGTGCCACCAGTGATCGGAACACCGGGGAGCTGTTTTTT

d_call: TRBD2
j_call: TRBJ2-7
clone_size: -
v_call: TRBV6-4
cdr3_aa: CASSDAGVGSGGNDEQYF
cdr3_nt: TGTGCCAGCAGTGACGCCGGGGTGGGAAGCGGGGGAAACGACGAGCAGTACTTC

d_call: -
j_call: TRBJ2-3
clone_size: -
v_call: TRBV3-1/TRBV3-2
cdr3_aa: CASSRWQDLGADTQYF
cdr3_nt: TGTGCCAGCAGCCGGTGGCAGGACTTGGGAGCAGATACGCAGTATTTT

d_call: -
j_call: TRBJ1-1
clone_size: -
v_call: TRBV11-2
cdr3_aa: CASRSRGSVLNTEAFF
cdr3_nt: TGTGCCAGCAGAAGTAGGGGGAGCGTATTGAACACTGAAGCTTTCTTT

d_call: -
j_call: TRBJ2-7
clone_size: -
v_call: TRBV5-5
cdr3_aa: CASSLGRYEQYF
cdr3_nt: TGTGCCAGCAGCTTGGGGCGGTACGAGCAGTACTTC

d_call: TRBD2
j_call: TRBJ2-1
clone_size: few
v_call: TRBV29-1
cdr3_aa: CGLLAGEDDEQFF
cdr3_nt: TGCGGCCTACTAGCGGGAGAGGACGATGAGCAGTTCTTC

d_call: -
j_call: TRBJ1-5
clone_size: -
v_call: TRBV7-2
cdr3_aa: CASSLRSGVNQPQHF
cdr3_nt: TGTGCCAGCAGCTTAAGATCAGGGGTCAATCAGCCCCAGCATTTT

d_call: TRBD2
j_call: TRBJ2-5
clone_size: -
v_call: TRBV4-1
cdr3_aa: CASSLQGSGRAGTQYF
cdr3_nt: TGCGCCAGCAGCCTCCAGGGGAGCGGGAGGGCCGGGACCCAGTACTTC

d_call: -
j_call: TRBJ2-7
clone_size: -
v_call: TRBV5-6
cdr3_aa: CASSYTGISYEQYF
cdr3_nt: TGTGCCAGCAGCTACACCGGGATCTCCTACGAGCAGTACTTC

d_call: -
j_call: TRBJ2-7
clone_size: -
v_call: TRBV6-5
cdr3_aa: CATQENYEQYF
cdr3_nt: TGTGCCACACAGGAGAACTACGAGCAGTACTTC

d_call: TRBD1
j_call: TRBJ1-6
clone_size: -
v_call: TRBV18
cdr3_aa: CASSQGQDNSPLHF
cdr3_nt: TGTGCCAGCTCTCAGGGACAGGACAATTCACCCCTCCACTTT

d_call: -
j_call: TRBJ2-2
clone_size: -
v_call: TRBV5-4
cdr3_aa: CASSPKTGELFF
cdr3_nt: TGTGCCAGCAGCCCTAAAACCGGGGAGCTGTTTTTT

d_call: TRBD1
j_call: TRBJ1-4
clone_size: many
v_call: TRBV15
cdr3_aa: CATSRGSGQNEKLFF
cdr3_nt: TGTGCCACCAGCAGAGGGTCGGGACAGAATGAAAAACTGTTTTTT

d_call: TRBD2
j_call: TRBJ2-7
clone_size: -
v_call: TRBV18
cdr3_aa: CASHPGTSGFEQYF
cdr3_nt: TGTGCCAGCCATCCCGGGACTAGCGGTTTCGAGCAGTACTTC

d_call: TRBD2
j_call: TRBJ2-2
clone_size: once
v_call: TRBV7-2
cdr3_aa: CASRTAGVIGELFF
cdr3_nt: TGTGCCAGCAGAACGGCGGGAGTGATCGGGGAGCTGTTTTTT

d_call: -
j_call: TRBJ2-7
clone_size: -
v_call: TRBV5-8
cdr3_aa: CASSLGLRRSYEQYF
cdr3_nt: TGTGCCAGCAGCTTGGGGTTACGGCGGTCCTACGAGCAGTACTTC

d_call: -
j_call: TRBJ2-7
clone_size: -
v_call: TRBV5-1
cdr3_aa: CASSLGIAYEQYF
cdr3_nt: TGCGCCAGCAGCTTGGGTATTGCCTACGAGCAGTACTTC

d_call: -
j_call: TRBJ1-2
clone_size: -
v_call: TRBV3-1/TRBV3-2
cdr3_aa: CASSHPRSGYTF
cdr3_nt: TGTGCCAGCAGCCACCCACGGAGTGGCTACACCTTC

d_call: -
j_call: TRBJ2-7
clone_size: -
v_call: TRBV7-9
cdr3_aa: CASSLAAGLVGEQYF
cdr3_nt: TGTGCCAGCAGCTTAGCTGCAGGTTTGGTAGGCGAGCAGTACTTC

d_call: TRBD1
j_call: TRBJ1-2
clone_size: once
v_call: TRBV3-1/TRBV3-2
cdr3_aa: CASSDRDLGYTF
cdr3_nt: TGTGCCAGCTCGGACAGGGATTTAGGCTACACCTTC

d_call: -
j_call: TRBJ1-5
clone_size: -
v_call: TRBV2
cdr3_aa: CASQSSGGNQPQHF
cdr3_nt: TGTGCCAGCCAGTCCTCGGGGGGCAATCAGCCCCAGCATTTT

d_call: -
j_call: TRBJ2-5
clone_size: -
v_call: TRBV19
cdr3_aa: CASSSTDTVETQYF
cdr3_nt: TGTGCCAGTAGTAGCACGGACACCGTGGAGACCCAGTACTTC

d_call: -
j_call: TRBJ1-3
clone_size: few
v_call: TRBV7-2
cdr3_aa: CASSLGAGSSGNTIYF
cdr3_nt: TGTGCCAGCAGCTTAGGGGCAGGGTCCTCTGGAAACACCATATATTTT

d_call: TRBD1
j_call: TRBJ2-7
clone_size: -
v_call: TRBV19
cdr3_aa: CASSSVGRDSSSYEQYF
cdr3_nt: TGTGCCAGTAGCAGCGTTGGCCGGGACAGCTCTTCCTACGAGCAGTACTTC

d_call: -
j_call: TRBJ2-1
clone_size: -
v_call: TRBV12-5
cdr3_aa: CASGPDTSVREQFF
cdr3_nt: TGTGCTAGTGGTCCCGACACGTCCGTACGCGAGCAGTTCTTC

d_call: -
j_call: TRBJ1-2
clone_size: -
v_call: TRBV3-1/TRBV3-2
cdr3_aa: CASSQGRVGYTF
cdr3_nt: TGTGCCAGCAGCCAAGGCCGGGTCGGCTACACCTTC

d_call: -
j_call: TRBJ2-7
clone_size: -
v_call: TRBV5-5
cdr3_aa: CASSLTVFGDEQYF
cdr3_nt: TGTGCCAGCAGCTTGACCGTATTTGGAGACGAGCAGTACTTC

d_call: TRBD1
j_call: TRBJ1-2
clone_size: -
v_call: TRBV27
cdr3_aa: CASSLWGTGGEVYGYTF
cdr3_nt: TGTGCCAGCAGTTTATGGGGGACAGGGGGGGAGGTCTATGGCTACACCTTC

d_call: -
j_call: TRBJ2-1
clone_size: -
v_call: TRBV5-1
cdr3_aa: CASSLVRASSYNEQFF
cdr3_nt: TGCGCCAGCAGCTTGGTCCGAGCGAGCTCCTACAATGAGCAGTTCTTC

d_call: TRBD1
j_call: TRBJ2-1
clone_size: -
v_call: TRBV11-3
cdr3_aa: CASSLRTGTDNEQFF
cdr3_nt: TGTGCCAGCAGCCTACGAACCGGGACAGACAATGAGCAGTTCTTC

d_call: -
j_call: TRBJ1-1
clone_size: -
v_call: TRBV10-3
cdr3_aa: CAIRAMGGTEAFF
cdr3_nt: TGTGCCATCAGGGCGATGGGGGGCACTGAAGCTTTCTTT

d_call: TRBD1
j_call: TRBJ1-2
clone_size: -
v_call: TRBV7-2
cdr3_aa: CASSHKDRGTGYTF
cdr3_nt: TGTGCCAGCAGCCACAAGGACAGGGGGACTGGCTACACCTTC

d_call: -
j_call: TRBJ1-4
clone_size: -
v_call: TRBV6-6
cdr3_aa: CASSHRKGGIFSEKLFF
cdr3_nt: TGTGCCAGCAGTCACCGCAAGGGAGGTATATTCTCTGAAAAACTGTTTTTT

d_call: -
j_call: TRBJ1-6
clone_size: -
v_call: TRBV19
cdr3_aa: CASSAGTLYNSPLHF
cdr3_nt: TGTGCCAGTAGTGCCGGGACATTGTATAATTCACCCCTCCACTTT

d_call: -
j_call: TRBJ1-1
clone_size: -
v_call: TRBV3-1/TRBV3-2
cdr3_aa: CASSQGERPEAFF
cdr3_nt: TGTGCCAGCAGCCAAGGGGAGAGGCCTGAAGCTTTCTTT

d_call: -
j_call: TRBJ1-1
clone_size: -
v_call: TRBV18
cdr3_aa: CASSPGRGRDTEAFF
cdr3_nt: TGTGCCAGCTCACCGGGACGGGGGAGGGACACTGAAGCTTTCTTT

d_call: -
j_call: TRBJ1-5
clone_size: -
v_call: TRBV19
cdr3_aa: CASSIDSGQPQHF
cdr3_nt: TGTGCCAGTAGTATAGATAGTGGTCAGCCCCAGCATTTT

d_call: TRBD1
j_call: TRBJ1-5
clone_size: -
v_call: TRBV9
cdr3_aa: CASSRGQGAQPQHF
cdr3_nt: TGTGCCAGCAGCCGCGGACAGGGTGCTCAGCCCCAGCATTTT

d_call: TRBD1
j_call: TRBJ2-2
clone_size: -
v_call: TRBV11-3
cdr3_aa: CASSRGQTNTGELFF
cdr3_nt: TGTGCCAGCAGCAGGGGACAGACGAACACCGGGGAGCTGTTTTTT

d_call: TRBD1
j_call: TRBJ2-7
clone_size: -
v_call: TRBV15
cdr3_aa: CATSRDEGQGLDVGEQYF
cdr3_nt: TGTGCCACCAGCAGAGATGAGGGACAGGGTTTGGATGTGGGCGAGCAGTACTTC

d_call: -
j_call: TRBJ2-2
clone_size: once
v_call: TRBV5-5
cdr3_aa: CASSLEPLGTGELFF
cdr3_nt: TGTGCCAGCAGCTTGGAGCCTCTTGGCACCGGGGAGCTGTTTTTT

d_call: TRBD1
j_call: TRBJ2-5
clone_size: -
v_call: TRBV7-2
cdr3_aa: CASSLVRGLGETQYF
cdr3_nt: TGTGCCAGCAGCTTAGTTAGGGGGCTGGGAGAGACCCAGTACTTC

d_call: -
j_call: TRBJ2-7
clone_size: -
v_call: TRBV6-2/TRBV6-3
cdr3_aa: CASSYGGLSEQYF
cdr3_nt: TGTGCCAGCAGTTACGGGGGCCTCTCCGAGCAGTACTTC

d_call: -
j_call: TRBJ2-1
clone_size: -
v_call: TRBV20-1
cdr3_aa: CSARRGNEQFF
cdr3_nt: TGCAGTGCCCGCCGGGGAAATGAGCAGTTCTTC